This T cell receptor (beta chain) appears in the sequencing data of a study of blood T cell repertoires in COVID-19. Study details: The United States, Italy and Spain were the sources of the acute and convalescent COVID-19 samples. T cells, B-cell-depleted T cells, or PBMCs provided the cDNA or gDNA that served as material.

Authors' analysis steps: Amplification with reference gene primers provided the estimates of nucleated cell counts. Here immunoSEQ multiplex PCR was the method, and the copy in TCRdb shows in-frame clones only, minus some. The V and J calls and clone size come from that table; D and trimming were worked out from the DNA. Here the sample spans some 250,000 clones, 65% to 85% being singletons. The CDR3 consists of 12 residues. Trimming removed 7 bases from V and 6 bases from J, with 11 bases in between. This clonotype was obtained from a man aged 40-49 years with active or convalescent COVID-19. Sequencing input: peripheral blood. V usage is TRBV12-3 or TRBV12-4 and J usage is TRBJ2-3; maybe TRBD2 (5 bases). CDR3 protein: CASNFRGDTQYF. CDR3 in DNA: TGTGCCAGCAATTTTAGAGGGGATACGCAGTATTTT.